This TCR beta chain was sequenced during a study of blood T cell repertoires in COVID-19 (dated by TCRdb to between 2020 and 2021). As for the study more broadly: Collaborator samples came from the United States, Italy and Spain and covered acute and convalescent phases of COVID-19. The dataset comprised deeply sampled blood TCRbeta repertoires from subjects exposed to, actively infected with, or recovered from COVID-19. The samples were drawn from two sources: the first 160 participants of the ongoing ImmuneRACE study, and fewer than 1,500 subjects contributed by 6 global collaborators. The repertoires were released in a freely available public database intended as a resource for research on the immune response to SARS-CoV-2. The prospective study material was composed of cDNA or gDNA derived from T cells, B-cell-depleted T cells, or PBMCs. Where available, HLA class I and class II types were taken from metadata supplied by the sample provider and were not determined by assay-based typing. A de-identified subject ID, COVID-19 status, age in years and sex were almost always included in the sample metadata. The investigation overall reported the following: Clinical and demographic metadata were provided uncurated, with the amount varying by source and participant.

Trimming leaves V shorter by 1 base and J shorter by 4 bases, with the junction holding 7 bases beyond the gene matches. Its CDR3 holds 15 amino acids, cysteine through phenylalanine. The retained sequence is limited to the CDR3, 45 bases, with the frame set at the first base. Per the germline V gene, SGHAT is the CDR1 and FQNNGV is the CDR2. In Seattle, one collaborating source enrolled patients while the infection was active and tracked those patients longitudinally over the course of disease. Whole blood was collected in K2EDTA tubes by collaborating institutions according to the institutions' own protocols. Collaborator samples were shipped for TCRbeta analysis as frozen whole blood, isolated PBMCs, or DNA extracted from either sample type. TCRbeta CDR3 regions were amplified from genomic DNA using the immunoSEQ Assay, a bias-controlled multiplex PCR. The paper's processing steps were these. Nucleated cell counts per sample were estimated from amplification of reference gene primers within the assay. To quantify the absolute abundance of each unique TCRbeta CDR3 rearrangement, sequence reads were collapsed and filtered. Productive Simpson clonality was computed per sample as the square root of Simpson's diversity index over productive rearrangements. TCRdb took this table from immuneACCESS and kept in-frame rearrangements with V and J called. Such tables lack part of the clones; where checked against another copy, unresolved V genes explain under half of the gap, and the rest is unexplained. V, J and clone size are those of that table, while D and trimming were read from the DNA. The table for this sample lists roughly 300,000 clones; around nine tenths of them were counted only once. Under 7% of the sample belongs to the ten largest clones.

A note on this clone: Its antigen remains unidentified. No per-base quality is available; no much larger clone lies one base away.

In this chain, TRBV11-2 is recombined with TRBJ2-7; a stretch of 7 junction bases matches TRBD2. The sample consisted of peripheral blood. The receptor was derived from a woman aged 30 to 39 with COVID-19, enrolled during active disease. The CDR3 region has the sequence CASSLAAGLQYEQYF. The DNA reads as follows: TGTGCCAGCAGCTTAGCAGCGGGGCTGCAGTACGAGCAGTACTTC.